The following is a TCR beta chain sequence with its context. Source study methods: For nucleated cells, counts were estimated from reference gene primer amplification. The protocol was immunoSEQ multiplex PCR, while the TCRdb copy is restricted to in-frame clones and leaves out a portion. From that table come the V and J calls and clone size; the DNA was used to work out D and trimming. Altogether 150,000 to 200,000 clones are present, 80% to 90% being singletons, with the ten largest covering about 11%. CDR1 and CDR2 from the germline V gene are SNHLY and FYNNEI. There are 19 residues in the CDR3. With 7 bases removed from V and 0 bases from J, the gap between germline ends came to 22 bases. The source of the sample is a study of blood T cell repertoires in COVID-19. Across the study: Italy, Spain and the United States were the sources of the convalescent and acute COVID-19 samples. PBMCs, B-cell-depleted T cells, or T cells provided the cDNA or gDNA that made up the material.

The chain joins TRBV2 to TRBJ2-6; a weak D match, TRBD2 (6 bases). The source material was peripheral blood. The clonotype originates from a human donor in a cohort sampled during active COVID-19. The DNA for the CDR3 is TGTGCCAGCACCCCTTGGGGCGGAGGGTGGACCTCTGGGGCCAACGTCCTGACTTTC. Amino acid sequence: CASTPWGGGWTSGANVLTF.